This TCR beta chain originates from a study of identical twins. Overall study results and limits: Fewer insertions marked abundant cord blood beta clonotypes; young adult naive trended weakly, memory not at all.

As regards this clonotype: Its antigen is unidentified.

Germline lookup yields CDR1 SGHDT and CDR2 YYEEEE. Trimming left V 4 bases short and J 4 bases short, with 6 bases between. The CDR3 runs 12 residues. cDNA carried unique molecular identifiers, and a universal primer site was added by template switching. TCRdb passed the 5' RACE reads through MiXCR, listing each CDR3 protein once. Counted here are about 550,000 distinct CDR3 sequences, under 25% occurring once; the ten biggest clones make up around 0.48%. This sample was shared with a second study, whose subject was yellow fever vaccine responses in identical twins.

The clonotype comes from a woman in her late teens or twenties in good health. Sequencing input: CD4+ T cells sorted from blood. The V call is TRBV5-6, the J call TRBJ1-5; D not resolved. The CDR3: CASSVGNQPQHF. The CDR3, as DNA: TGTGCCAGCAGCGTAGGAAATCAGCCCCAGCATTTT.